This entry concerns a single T cell receptor beta chain. Sequencing used immunoSEQ multiplex PCR; TCRdb keeps in-frame clones, though not all of them. The sample has some 120,000 clones, about 85% seen once. The sample belongs to a study of blood T cell repertoires in COVID-19. The V end was cut by 2 bases, the J end by 0 bases, with 6 bases between. Per the germline V gene, CDR1 is SNHLY and CDR2 is FYNNEI. The CDR3 spans 14 residues. This receptor was taken from a man between 65 and 79 years old with acute or convalescent COVID-19. The V gene is TRBV2, the J gene TRBJ2-3; D unresolved. Specimen: peripheral blood. The chain's CDR3 is CASSERLSTDTQYF. The CDR3 bases are TGTGCCAGCAGTGAAAGACTGAGCACAGATACGCAGTATTTT. Complete variable domain (other parts from reference TRBV2 and TRBJ2-3): EPEVTQTPSHQVTQMGQEVILRCVPISNHLYFYWYRQILGQKVEFLVSFYNNEISEKSEIFDDQFSVERPDGSNFTLKIRSTKLEDSAMYFCASSERLSTDTQYFGPGTRLTVL.